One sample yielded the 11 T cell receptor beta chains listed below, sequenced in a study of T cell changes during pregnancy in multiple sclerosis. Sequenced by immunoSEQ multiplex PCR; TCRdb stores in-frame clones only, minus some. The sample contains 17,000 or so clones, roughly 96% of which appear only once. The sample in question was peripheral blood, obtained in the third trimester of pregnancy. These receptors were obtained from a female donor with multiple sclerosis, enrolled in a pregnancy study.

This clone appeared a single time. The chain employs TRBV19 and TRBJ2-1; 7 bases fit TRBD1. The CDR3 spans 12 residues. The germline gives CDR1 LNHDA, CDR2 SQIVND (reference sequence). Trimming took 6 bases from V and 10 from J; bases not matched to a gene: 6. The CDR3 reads CASRADRAEQFF. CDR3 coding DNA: TGTGCCAGTAGGGCCGACAGGGCAGAGCAGTTCTTC.

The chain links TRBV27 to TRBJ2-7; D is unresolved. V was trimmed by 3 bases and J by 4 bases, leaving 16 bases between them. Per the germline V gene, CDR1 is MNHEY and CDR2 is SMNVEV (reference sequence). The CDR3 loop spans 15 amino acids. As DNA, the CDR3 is TGTGCCAGCAGTTTCCGGCCCGAGGCCCTTTACGAGCAGTACTTC. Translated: CASSFRPEALYEQYF.

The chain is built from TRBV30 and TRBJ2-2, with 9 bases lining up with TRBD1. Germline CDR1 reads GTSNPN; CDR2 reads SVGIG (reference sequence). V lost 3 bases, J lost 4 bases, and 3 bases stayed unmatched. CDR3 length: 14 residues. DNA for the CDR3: TGTGCCTGGAGCCGACAGGGGGTCACCGGGGAGCTGTTTTTT. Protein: CAWSRQGVTGELFF.

CDR3 sequence (DNA): TGCAGCGCCCGGAGGGGAGGGGAGACCCAGTACTTC. Translated: CSARRGGETQYF. The gene calls are TRBV29-1 and TRBJ2-5; TRBD2 matches at 7 bases. Germline V gives CDR1 SQVTM, CDR2 ANQGSEA. This CDR3 has 12 residues. J lost 5 bases, V lost 7 bases, and 7 bases had no gene match.

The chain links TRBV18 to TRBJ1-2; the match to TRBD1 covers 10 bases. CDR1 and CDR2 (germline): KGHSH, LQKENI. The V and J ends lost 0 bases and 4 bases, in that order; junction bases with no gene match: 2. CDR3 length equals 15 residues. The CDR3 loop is CASSPPRTGGYGYTF. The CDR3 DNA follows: TGTGCCAGCTCACCACCGAGGACAGGGGGCTATGGCTACACCTTC.

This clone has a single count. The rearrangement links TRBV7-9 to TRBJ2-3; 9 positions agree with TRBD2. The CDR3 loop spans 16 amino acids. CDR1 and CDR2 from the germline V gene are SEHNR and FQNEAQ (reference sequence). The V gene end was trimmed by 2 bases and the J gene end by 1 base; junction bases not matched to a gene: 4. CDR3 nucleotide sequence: TGTGCCAGCAGCTTATTGCCTAGCGGGGGCACAGATACGCAGTATTTT. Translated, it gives CASSLLPSGGTDTQYF.

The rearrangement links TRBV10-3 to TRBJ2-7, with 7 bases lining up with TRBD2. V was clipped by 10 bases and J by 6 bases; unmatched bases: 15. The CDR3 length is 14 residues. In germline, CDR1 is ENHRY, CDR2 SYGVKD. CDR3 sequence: CASKPAGRGVEQYF. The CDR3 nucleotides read TGTGCCAGTAAACCAGCGGGAAGAGGCGTCGAGCAGTACTTC.

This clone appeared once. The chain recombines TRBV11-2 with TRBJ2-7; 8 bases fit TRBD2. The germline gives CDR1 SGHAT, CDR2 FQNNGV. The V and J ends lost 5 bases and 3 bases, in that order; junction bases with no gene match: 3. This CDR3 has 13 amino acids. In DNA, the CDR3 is TGTGCCAGCAGCCTTAGCGGGAACTACGAGCAGTACTTC. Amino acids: CASSLSGNYEQYF.

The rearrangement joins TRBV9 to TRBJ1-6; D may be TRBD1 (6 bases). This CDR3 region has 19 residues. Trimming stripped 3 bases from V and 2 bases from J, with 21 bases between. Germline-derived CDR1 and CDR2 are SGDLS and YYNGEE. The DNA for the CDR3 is TGTGCCAGCAGCGCCGGGGGGGGCGGACAGTCAGCCTATAATTCACCCCTCCACTTT. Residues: CASSAGGGGQSAYNSPLHF.

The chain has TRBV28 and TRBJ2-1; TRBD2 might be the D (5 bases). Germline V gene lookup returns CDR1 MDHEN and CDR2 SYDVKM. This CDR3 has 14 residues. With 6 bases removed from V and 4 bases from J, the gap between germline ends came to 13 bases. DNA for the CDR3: TGTGCCAGCAGCCCACCCCGAGGGTACAATGAGCAGTTCTTC. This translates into CASSPPRGYNEQFF.

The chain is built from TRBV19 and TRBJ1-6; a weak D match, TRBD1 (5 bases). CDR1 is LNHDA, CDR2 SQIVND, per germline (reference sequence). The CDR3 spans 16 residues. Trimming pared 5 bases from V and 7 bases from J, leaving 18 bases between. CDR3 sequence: CASSPGPGKGNSPLHF. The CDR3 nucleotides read TGTGCCAGTAGTCCTGGACCGGGCAAGGGGAATTCACCCCTCCACTTT.